This passage covers 24 T cell receptor beta chains from one sample sequenced in a study of shared clonotypes between healthy human individuals. Clones were read by immunoSEQ multiplex PCR, and TCRdb kept only the in-frame ones, dropping some. Of over 2 million clones listed, 90% to 95% are singletons. The specimen was naive CD4+ T cells sorted from blood. Subset denoted: CD45RA+ positively selected. The receptor source for this set is a man aged 18 to 29 in good health.

Remarks on this clone: Other DNA sequences within the sample encode an identical CDR3. This rearrangement joins TRBV6-5 to TRBJ1-2; 7 bases line up with TRBD1. V was pared by 5 bases and J by 4 bases, with 4 bases of the junction left unmatched. CDR1 and CDR2 (germline): MNHEY, SVGAGI. This CDR3 contains 13 residues. CDR3 residues: CASSAGQFYGYTF. CDR3 in DNA: TGTGCCAGCAGTGCGGGACAGTTCTATGGCTACACCTTC.

V is TRBV30 and J is TRBJ2-1, with 14 bases matching TRBD2. Unmatched junction bases numbered 8, after V lost 0 bases and J lost 7 bases. The germline gives CDR1 GTSNPN, CDR2 SVGIG (reference sequence). The CDR3 sequence is 17 residues long. In DNA form, the CDR3 reads TGTGCCTGGAGTGTACTCTGGACTAGCGGGAGGTGGAATGAGCAGTTCTTC. It encodes CAWSVLWTSGRWNEQFF.

The chain is built from TRBV15 and TRBJ2-5; the match to TRBD1 covers 8 bases. The V gene end was trimmed by 5 bases and the J gene end by 4 bases; junction bases not matched to a gene: 15. CDR1 is LNHNV, CDR2 YYDKDF, per germline (reference sequence). The CDR3 has 17 residues. Here the CDR3 reads CATSGLLDRGLRETQYF. The CDR3 region has the DNA TGTGCCACCAGCGGGCTCCTTGACAGGGGTCTACGAGAGACCCAGTACTTC.

Notes on this clone: Other DNA variants within this sample encode the same CDR3. The rearrangement joins TRBV5-1 to TRBJ2-7, with TRBD2 as a possible D gene (5 bases). V lost 7 bases and J 0 bases, leaving 5 bases between the germline ends. Looked up from germline, CDR1 is SGHRS and CDR2 is YFSETQ. There are 11 residues in the CDR3. This CDR3 is CASGSSYEQYF. Written as DNA, the CDR3 is TGCGCCAGCGGGAGCTCCTACGAGCAGTACTTC.

This chain joins TRBV7-6 and TRBJ2-7, with D hard to call. Per the germline V gene, CDR1 is SGHVS and CDR2 is FNYEAQ. This CDR3 is 15 amino acids long. V was shortened by 0 bases and J by 7 bases, with 16 bases between the two germline ends. The CDR3 reads CASSLALSGSHEQYF. CDR3 coding DNA: TGTGCCAGCAGCTTAGCCCTTAGTGGCAGCCATGAGCAGTACTTC.

In DNA form, the CDR3 reads TGCGCCAGCAGCGGAGACCCTAGCACAGATACGCAGTATTTT. Protein product: CASSGDPSTDTQYF. The chain carries TRBV5-1 and TRBJ2-3; D remains unclear. V lost 4 bases and J 0 bases, leaving 9 bases between the germline ends. Germline assignment: CDR1 SGHRS and CDR2 YFSETQ. The CDR3 is 14 residues long.

As regards this clone: This could be a read error, since a much larger clone is one nucleotide away. V and J are TRBV6-4 and TRBJ2-5; D might be TRBD1 (5 bases). The end of the DNA fits TRBJ2-7 better, so the J call may be wrong. CDR1 is MRHNA and CDR2 is SNTAGT in the germline V gene. The length of the CDR3 is 15 residues. The CDR3 protein is CTSTRSGARSYEQYF. CDR3 nucleotide sequence: TGTACCAGCACGCGATCTGGGGCTAGGTCCTACGAGCAGTACTTC.

The CDR3 is CASSFWTSGLLFF. The CDR3 region has the DNA TGTGCCAGCAGCTTTTGGACTAGCGGGTTGCTGTTTTTT. V gene TRBV5-8 combines with J gene TRBJ2-2; 11 bases map to TRBD2. This CDR3 contains 13 residues. V lost 2 bases, J lost 13 bases, and 4 bases stayed unmatched. CDR1 is SGHTS, CDR2 YDEGEE, per germline.

The V gene is TRBV5-1, the J gene TRBJ1-1; 7 bases are shared with TRBD1. CDR3 length equals 13 residues. From germline, CDR1 is SGHRS and CDR2 YFSETQ. Trimming took 6 bases from V and 2 from J; bases not matched to a gene: 4. The CDR3 reads CASMRQGNTEAFF. The CDR3 region has the DNA TGCGCCAGCATGCGACAGGGAAACACTGAAGCTTTCTTT.

The chain joins TRBV7-2 to TRBJ2-1; the D is unclear. Trimming took off 1 base at V and 7 bases at J, with 8 bases between the two ends. From germline, CDR1 is SGHTA and CDR2 FQGNSA. The CDR3 totals 13 residues. The CDR3 region is CASSLGERNEQFF. CDR3 DNA sequence: TGTGCCAGCAGCTTAGGGGAAAGGAATGAGCAGTTCTTC.

This clone was counted once. The rearrangement links TRBV30 to TRBJ2-6, with 10 positions matching TRBD1. The germline gives CDR1 GTSNPN, CDR2 SVGIG (reference sequence). The CDR3 consists of 18 residues. With V trimmed by 0 bases and J by 2 bases, 7 bases remained unmatched. CDR3 sequence: CAWSVLWDRGTGANVLTF. CDR3 bases: TGTGCCTGGAGTGTCCTCTGGGACAGGGGTACTGGGGCCAACGTCCTGACTTTC.

This chain connects TRBV5-8 to TRBJ1-1, with 7 bases aligning to TRBD1. Germline CDR1 is SGHTS and CDR2 is YDEGEE. V shed 2 bases, J shed 4 bases, and the junction held 5 bases outside the gene matches. There are 14 residues in the CDR3. For the CDR3, the DNA is TGTGCCAGCAGCTTAGGGACAGAGGGCACTGAAGCTTTCTTT. It translates to CASSLGTEGTEAFF.

In regard to this clone: The same CDR3 arises from other DNA sequences in this sample as well. The V gene is TRBV2, the J gene TRBJ2-1; 7 bases match TRBD1. Germline CDR1 is SNHLY and CDR2 is FYNNEI. CDR3 length: 15 residues. Unmatched junction bases numbered 6, after V lost 6 bases and J lost 1 base. This CDR3 reads CASRPRQGSYNEQFF. The DNA for the CDR3 is TGTGCCAGCAGACCGAGACAGGGATCCTACAATGAGCAGTTCTTC.

Turning to this clone: Germline and junction disagree at one end, which may indicate a read error. The chain employs TRBV2 and TRBJ2-1; 10 nucleotides line up with TRBD2. The CDR3 runs to 15 residues. Germline values: CDR1 SNHLY, CDR2 FYNNEI. Here the CDR3 DNA reads TGTGCCAGCCGTGAACTCTCTAGCGGGGGTAATGAGCAGTTCTTC. Residues: CASRELSSGGNEQFF.

This clone was seen only a few times. Distinct nucleotide sequences in the sample also encode this CDR3. The chain employs TRBV6-6 and TRBJ2-2; 7 bases align to TRBD1. Germline CDR1 and CDR2: MNHNY and SVGAGI (reference sequence). Unmatched junction bases numbered 2, after V lost 6 bases and J lost 1 base. The CDR3 consists of 14 residues. The CDR3 DNA is TGTGCCAGCAGCCGACAGGGGAACACCGGGGAGCTGTTTTTT. It yields the protein CASSRQGNTGELFF.

A word on this clone: Other DNA sequences in this specimen translate into the identical CDR3. This chain links TRBV5-1 with TRBJ2-1, with 8 positions matching TRBD1. V shed 2 bases, J shed 3 bases, and the junction held 1 base outside the gene matches. The CDR3 is made up of 14 amino acids. Per germline, CDR1 SGHRS and CDR2 YFSETQ. CDR3: CASSFGTGYNEQFF. The CDR3 nucleotides read TGCGCCAGCAGCTTTGGGACAGGCTACAATGAGCAGTTCTTC.

CDR3 DNA sequence: TGCGCCAGCAGCTTGTCGGGGGGGCCCGGCGAGCAGTACTTC. Protein sequence: CASSLSGGPGEQYF. The genes are TRBV5-1 and TRBJ2-7, with TRBD2 matching 8 bases. Germline trimming cut 1 base from V and 6 bases from J; bases unmatched to any gene: 6. CDR1 SGHRS and CDR2 YFSETQ come from the germline V gene. CDR3 length: 14 residues.

The gene calls are TRBV5-4 and TRBJ1-6; D gene uncertain. V lost 0 bases and J lost 11, with 6 bases in between. Germline V gene data show CDR1 as SGHNT and CDR2 as YYREEE (reference sequence). The CDR3 totals 12 residues. The CDR3 sequence is CASSLGETPLHF. In DNA form, the CDR3 reads TGTGCCAGCAGCTTGGGGGAGACACCCCTCCACTTT. Together with reference TRBV5-4 and TRBJ1-6, the CDR3 gives the full variable domain: ETGVTQSPTHLIKTRGQQVTLRCSSQSGHNTVSWYQQALGQGPQFIFQYYREEENGRGNFPPRFSGLQFPNYSSELNVNALELDDSALYLCASSLGETPLHFGNGTRLTVT.

The chain carries TRBV7-2 and TRBJ2-7, with unresolved D. With 3 bases removed from V and 6 bases from J, the gap between germline ends came to 12 bases. This CDR3 region has 13 residues. The germline CDR1 and CDR2 sequences are SGHTA and FQGNSA. CDR3 in amino acids: CASSFHGPLEQYF. As DNA, the CDR3 is TGTGCCAGCAGCTTTCACGGGCCCCTCGAGCAGTACTTC. The full variable domain, completed using reference TRBV7-2 and TRBJ2-7, is GAGVSQSPSNKVTEKGKDVELRCDPISGHTALYWYRQSLGQGLEFLIYFQGNSAPDKSGLPSDRFSAERTGGSVSTLTIQRTQQEDSAVYLCASSFHGPLEQYFGPGTRLTVT.

This chain joins TRBV13 and TRBJ2-1; D not resolved. Trimming stripped 6 bases from V and 4 bases from J, with 10 bases between. CDR1 and CDR2 (germline): PRHDT, FYEKMQ (reference sequence). CDR3 length: 13 amino acids. Here the CDR3 reads CASRRDRYNEQFF. The DNA of the CDR3 is TGTGCCAGCAGGAGAGACCGATACAATGAGCAGTTCTTC.

This chain connects TRBV30 to TRBJ1-2; D is ambiguous. This CDR3 spans 12 amino acids. V was clipped by 0 bases and J by 14 bases, with 16 bases between them. Germline V gene sequence: CDR1 GTSNPN, CDR2 SVGIG (reference sequence). This chain's CDR3 is CAWSVPLGSLTF. Written as DNA, the CDR3 is TGTGCCTGGAGTGTACCGCTTGGCAGCTTAACCTTC.

This clone is a singleton in its sample. The gene calls are TRBV5-1 and TRBJ2-3; D ambiguous. Germline assignment: CDR1 SGHRS and CDR2 YFSETQ. V was trimmed by 4 bases and J by 4 bases, leaving 13 bases between them. This CDR3 has 14 amino acids. Written as DNA, the CDR3 is TGCGCCAGCAGCCTGTTCGAGTCCCCAGATACGCAGTATTTT. Amino acid sequence: CASSLFESPDTQYF.

V usage is TRBV28 and J usage is TRBJ1-6; 10 bases align to TRBD1. There are 17 residues in the CDR3. The junction had 13 bases not matched to a gene; V was cut back by 4 bases and J by 10 bases. Germline loops: CDR1 MDHEN, CDR2 SYDVKM. As DNA, the CDR3 is TGTGCCAGCAGTTCGCTCTTACCCGGGACAGGGGTATCACCCCTCCACTTT. Translating gives CASSSLLPGTGVSPLHF.

The chain carries TRBV20-1 and TRBJ1-1, with 7 nucleotides matching TRBD1. This CDR3 contains 11 residues. Germline CDR1 and CDR2: DFQATT and SNEGSKA (reference sequence). Germline trimming cut 5 bases from V and 7 bases from J; bases unmatched to any gene: 4. The CDR3 DNA follows: TGCAGTGCTGGGGACAGCAGTGAAGCTTTCTTT. Translating gives CSAGDSSEAFF.